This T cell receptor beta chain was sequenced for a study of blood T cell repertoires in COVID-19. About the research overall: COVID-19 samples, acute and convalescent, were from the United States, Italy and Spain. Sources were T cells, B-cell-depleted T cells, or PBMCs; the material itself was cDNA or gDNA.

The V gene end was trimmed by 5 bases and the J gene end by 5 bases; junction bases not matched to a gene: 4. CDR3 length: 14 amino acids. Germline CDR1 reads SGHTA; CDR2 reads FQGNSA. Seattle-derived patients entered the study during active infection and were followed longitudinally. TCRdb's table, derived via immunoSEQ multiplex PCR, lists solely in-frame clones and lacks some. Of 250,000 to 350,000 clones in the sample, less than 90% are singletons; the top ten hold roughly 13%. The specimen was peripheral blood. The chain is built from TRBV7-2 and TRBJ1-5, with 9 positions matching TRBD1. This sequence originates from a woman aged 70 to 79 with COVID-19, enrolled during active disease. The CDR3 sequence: CASSTRQGDQPQHF. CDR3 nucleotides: TGTGCCAGCAGCACCAGACAGGGGGATCAGCCCCAGCATTTT. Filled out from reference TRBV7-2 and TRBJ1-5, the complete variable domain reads GAGVSQSPSNKVTEKGKDVELRCDPISGHTALYWYRQSLGQGLEFLIYFQGNSAPDKSGLPSDRFSAERTGGSVSTLTIQRTQQEDSAVYLCASSTRQGDQPQHFGDGTRLSIL.